This TCR beta chain was found in a study of T cells in Graves' hyperthyroidism and ophthalmopathy. Study-level findings and limits: Most clonotypes expanded in the thyroid (above 0.001) were also present in blood. By a 13 V-J model, ophthalmopathy was set apart from stable hyperthyroidism.

The CDR3 runs to 17 residues. Germline CDR1 is SEHNR and CDR2 is FQNEAQ (reference sequence). Remarks on this clonotype: What it recognizes is unknown. A junction boundary mismatches the germline segment, possibly from a read error.

It was uncontrolled infection, other autoimmune disease, pregnancy or lactation that excluded patients. Based on clinical symptoms, serum thyroxine and TRAb, thyroid ultrasound and orbital computed tomography, diagnoses were reached. RNA transcripts were the template for amplifying TCR beta CDR3 regions. First-round RT-PCR of the TCR CDR3 relied on the HTBI primer set. Using its own MiXCR run on the multiplex PCR reads, TCRdb lists one record per CDR3 protein. The table records just over 550,000 distinct CDR3 sequences, roughly 46% of them present only once. The clonotype was recovered from a woman under 30 with Graves' hyperthyroidism. Sequenced sample: peripheral blood or thyroid tissue (not recorded which). V gene TRBV7-9 combines with J gene TRBJ2-7, with a weak D call TRBD1 (6 bases). CDR3 in DNA: TGCGCCAGCAGTCAGAGGGAAACCACGGGACACCTCTACGAGCAGTACTTC. Protein: CASSQRETTGHLYEQYF.